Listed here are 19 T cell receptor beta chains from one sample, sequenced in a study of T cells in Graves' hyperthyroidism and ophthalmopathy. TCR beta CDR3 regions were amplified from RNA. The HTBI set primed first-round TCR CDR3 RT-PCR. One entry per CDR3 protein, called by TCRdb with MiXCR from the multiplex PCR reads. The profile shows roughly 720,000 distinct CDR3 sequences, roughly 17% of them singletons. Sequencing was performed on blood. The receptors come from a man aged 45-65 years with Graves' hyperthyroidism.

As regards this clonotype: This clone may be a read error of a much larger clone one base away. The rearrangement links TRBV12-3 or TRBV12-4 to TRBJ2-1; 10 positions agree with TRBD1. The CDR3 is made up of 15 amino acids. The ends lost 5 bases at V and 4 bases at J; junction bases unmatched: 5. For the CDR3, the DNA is TGTGCCAGCAGTCGCGGGACAGGGGCGTACAATGAGCAGTTCTTC. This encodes CASSRGTGAYNEQFF.

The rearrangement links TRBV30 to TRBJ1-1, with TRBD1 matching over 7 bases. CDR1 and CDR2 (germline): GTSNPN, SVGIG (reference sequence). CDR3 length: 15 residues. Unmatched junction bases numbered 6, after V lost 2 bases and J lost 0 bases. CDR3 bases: TGTGCCTGGAGTCCCTGGACAGGTTTGAACACTGAAGCTTTCTTT. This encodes CAWSPWTGLNTEAFF.

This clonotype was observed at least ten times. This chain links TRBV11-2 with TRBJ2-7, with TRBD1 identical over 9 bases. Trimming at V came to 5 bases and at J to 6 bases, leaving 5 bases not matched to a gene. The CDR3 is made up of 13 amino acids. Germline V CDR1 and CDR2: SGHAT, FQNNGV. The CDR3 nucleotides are TGTGCCAGCAGCCTGCACAGGGGGCTCGAGCAGTACTTC. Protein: CASSLHRGLEQYF.

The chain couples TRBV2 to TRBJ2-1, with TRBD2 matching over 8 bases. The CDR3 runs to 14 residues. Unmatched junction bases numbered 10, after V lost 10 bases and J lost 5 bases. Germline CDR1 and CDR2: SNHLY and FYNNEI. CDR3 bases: TGTGCCATTACTAAGACTAGCGTGAACAATGAGCAGTTCTTC. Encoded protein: CAITKTSVNNEQFF.

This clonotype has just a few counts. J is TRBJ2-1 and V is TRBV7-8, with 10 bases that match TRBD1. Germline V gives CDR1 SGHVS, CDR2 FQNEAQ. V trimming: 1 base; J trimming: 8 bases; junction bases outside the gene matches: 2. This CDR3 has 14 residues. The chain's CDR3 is CASSLGDRGDEQFF. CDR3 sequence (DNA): TGTGCCAGCAGCTTAGGGGACAGGGGAGATGAGCAGTTCTTC. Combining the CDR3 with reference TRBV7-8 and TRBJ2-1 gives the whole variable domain GAGVSQSPRYKVAKRGQDVALRCDPISGHVSLFWYQQALGQGPEFLTYFQNEAQLDKSGLPSDRFFAERPEGSVSTLKIQRTQQEDSAVYLCASSLGDRGDEQFFGPGTRLTVL.

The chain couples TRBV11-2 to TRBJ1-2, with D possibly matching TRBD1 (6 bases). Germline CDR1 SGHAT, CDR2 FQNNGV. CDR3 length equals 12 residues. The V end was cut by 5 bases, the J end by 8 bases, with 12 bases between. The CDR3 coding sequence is TGTGCCAGCAGCGCCTACAGGGACGGCTACACCTTC. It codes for CASSAYRDGYTF. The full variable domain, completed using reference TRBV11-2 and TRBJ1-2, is EAGVAQSPRYKIIEKRQSVAFWCNPISGHATLYWYQQILGQGPKLLIQFQNNGVVDDSQLPKDRFSAERLKGVDSTLKIQPAKLEDSAVYLCASSAYRDGYTFGSGTRLTVV.

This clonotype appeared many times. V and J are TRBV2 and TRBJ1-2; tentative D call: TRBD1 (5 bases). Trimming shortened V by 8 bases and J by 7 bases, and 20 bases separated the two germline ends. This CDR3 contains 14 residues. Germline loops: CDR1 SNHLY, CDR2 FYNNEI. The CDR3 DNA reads TGTGCCAGCCTTATGAAACTCAGACAGCCTGGCTACACCTTC. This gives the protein CASLMKLRQPGYTF.

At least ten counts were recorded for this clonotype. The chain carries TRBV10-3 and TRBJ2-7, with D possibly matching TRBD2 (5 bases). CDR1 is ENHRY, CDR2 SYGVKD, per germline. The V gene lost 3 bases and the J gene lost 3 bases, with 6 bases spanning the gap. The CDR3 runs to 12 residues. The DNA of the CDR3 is TGTGCCATCAGTGAAGAGGGCTACGAGCAGTACTTC. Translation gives CAISEEGYEQYF.

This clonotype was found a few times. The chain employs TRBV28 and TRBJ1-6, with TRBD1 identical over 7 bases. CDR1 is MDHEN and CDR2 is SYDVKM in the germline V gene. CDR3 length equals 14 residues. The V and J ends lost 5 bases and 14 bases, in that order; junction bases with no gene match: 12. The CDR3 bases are TGTGCCAGCAGTCCACAGGGGCCTCTGGTAGCCCTCCACTTT. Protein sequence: CASSPQGPLVALHF.

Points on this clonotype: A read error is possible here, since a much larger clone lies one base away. As DNA, the CDR3 is TGTGCCGGCTCACCACCTTCAGGGGATGAGCAGTTCTTC. It specifies CAGSPPSGDEQFF. This chain joins TRBV18 and TRBJ2-1; tentative D call: TRBD1 (6 bases). The CDR3 sequence is 13 residues long. Germline CDR1 reads KGHSH; CDR2 reads LQKENI.

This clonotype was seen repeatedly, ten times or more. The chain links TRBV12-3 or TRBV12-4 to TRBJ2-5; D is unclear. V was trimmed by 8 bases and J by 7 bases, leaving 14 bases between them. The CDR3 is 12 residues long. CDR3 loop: CASREDLGTQYF. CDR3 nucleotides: TGTGCCAGCCGAGAGGATTTAGGGACCCAGTACTTC.

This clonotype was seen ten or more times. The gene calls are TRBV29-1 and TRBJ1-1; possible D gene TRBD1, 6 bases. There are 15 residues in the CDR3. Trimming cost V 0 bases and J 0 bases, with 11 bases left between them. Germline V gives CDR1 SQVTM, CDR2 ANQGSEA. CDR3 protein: CSVEESGGLNTEAFF. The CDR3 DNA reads TGCAGCGTTGAAGAATCGGGGGGCTTGAACACTGAAGCTTTCTTT.

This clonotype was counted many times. The CDR3 protein is CASSVGDEQFF. CDR3 nucleotide sequence: TGTGCCAGCAGCGTAGGCGATGAGCAGTTCTTC. The chain combines TRBV9 with TRBJ2-1; D gene uncertain. There are 11 residues in the CDR3. Looked up from germline, CDR1 is SGDLS and CDR2 is YYNGEE. V lost 0 bases to trimming and J lost 8 bases, with 3 bases between them.

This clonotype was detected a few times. The CDR3 DNA reads as TGTGCCACTACCGGTCGGGACTCATCGTCCTACGAGCAGTACTTC. Translating it yields CATTGRDSSSYEQYF. The V call is TRBV24-1, the J call TRBJ2-7, with D possibly TRBD2 on 6 matching bases. There are 15 residues in the CDR3. The ends were cut back, 10 bases at V and 1 base at J, with 19 bases in the middle. The germline V gene encodes CDR1 KGHDR and CDR2 SFDVKD.

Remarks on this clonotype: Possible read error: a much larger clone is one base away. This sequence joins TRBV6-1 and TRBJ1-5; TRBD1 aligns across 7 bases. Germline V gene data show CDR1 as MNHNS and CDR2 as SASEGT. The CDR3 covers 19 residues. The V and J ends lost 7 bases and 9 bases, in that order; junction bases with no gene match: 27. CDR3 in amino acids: CASTPNFRGPETWVRPQHF. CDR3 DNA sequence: TGTGCCAGCACCCCAAATTTTAGGGGGCCCGAAACGTGGGTTCGGCCCCAGCATTTT.

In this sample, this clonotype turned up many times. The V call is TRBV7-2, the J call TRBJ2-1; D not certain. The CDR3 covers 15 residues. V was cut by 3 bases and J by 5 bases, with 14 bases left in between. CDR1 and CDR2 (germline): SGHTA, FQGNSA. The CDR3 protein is CASSFDRSPHNEQFF. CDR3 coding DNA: TGTGCCAGCAGCTTTGACCGCAGTCCCCACAATGAGCAGTTCTTC.

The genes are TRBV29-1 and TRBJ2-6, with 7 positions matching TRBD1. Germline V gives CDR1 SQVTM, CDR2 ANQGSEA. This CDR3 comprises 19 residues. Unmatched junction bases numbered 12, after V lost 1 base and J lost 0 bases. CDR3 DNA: TGCAGCGTTGAAGGGTTGGGACAGCCTTACTACTCTGGGGCCAACGTCCTGACTTTC. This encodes CSVEGLGQPYYSGANVLTF. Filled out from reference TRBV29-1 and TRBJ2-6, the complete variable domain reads SAVISQKPSRDICQRGTSLTIQCQVDSQVTMMFWYRQQPGQSLTLIATANQGSEATYESGFVIDKFPISRPNLTFSTLTVSNMSPEDSSIYLCSVEGLGQPYYSGANVLTFGAGSRLTVL.

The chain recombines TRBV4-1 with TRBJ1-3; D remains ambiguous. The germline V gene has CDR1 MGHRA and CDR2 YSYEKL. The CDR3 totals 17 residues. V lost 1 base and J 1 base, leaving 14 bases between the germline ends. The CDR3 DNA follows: TGCGCCAGCAGCCAAGTGGTTTCAAACCTGTCTGGAAACACCATATATTTT. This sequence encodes CASSQVVSNLSGNTIYF.

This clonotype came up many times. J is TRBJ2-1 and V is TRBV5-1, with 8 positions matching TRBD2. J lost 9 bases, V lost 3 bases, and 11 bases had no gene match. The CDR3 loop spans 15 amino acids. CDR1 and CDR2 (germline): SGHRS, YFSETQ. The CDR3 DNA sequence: TGCGCCAGCAGCTCGGGGGAGCGGGAGCCGGCTGAGCAGTTCTTC. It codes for CASSSGEREPAEQFF. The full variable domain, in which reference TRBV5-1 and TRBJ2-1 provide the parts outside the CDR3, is KAGVTQTPRYLIKTRGQQVTLSCSPISGHRSVSWYQQTPGQGLQFLFEYFSETQRNKGNFPGRFSGRQFSNSRSEMNVSTLELGDSALYLCASSSGEREPAEQFFGPGTRLTVL.